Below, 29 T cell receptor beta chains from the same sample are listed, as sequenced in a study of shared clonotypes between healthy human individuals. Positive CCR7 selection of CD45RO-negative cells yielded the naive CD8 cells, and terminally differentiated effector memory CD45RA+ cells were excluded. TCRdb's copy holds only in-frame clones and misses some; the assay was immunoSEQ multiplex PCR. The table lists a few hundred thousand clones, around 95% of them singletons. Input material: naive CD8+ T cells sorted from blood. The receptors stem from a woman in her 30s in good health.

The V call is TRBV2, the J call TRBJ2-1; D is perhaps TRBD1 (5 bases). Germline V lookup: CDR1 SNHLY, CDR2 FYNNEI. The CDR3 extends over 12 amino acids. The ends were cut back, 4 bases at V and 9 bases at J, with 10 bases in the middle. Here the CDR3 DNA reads TGTGCCAGCAGTGTAGGGGAAGGTGAGCAGTTCTTC. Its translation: CASSVGEGEQFF.

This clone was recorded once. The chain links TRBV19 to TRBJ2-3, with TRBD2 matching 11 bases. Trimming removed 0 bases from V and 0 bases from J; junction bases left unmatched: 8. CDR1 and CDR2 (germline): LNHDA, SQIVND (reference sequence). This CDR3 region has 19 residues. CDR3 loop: CASSIEIAGGLTSTDTQYF. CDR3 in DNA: TGTGCCAGTAGTATAGAGATAGCGGGAGGGCTTACTAGCACAGATACGCAGTATTTT.

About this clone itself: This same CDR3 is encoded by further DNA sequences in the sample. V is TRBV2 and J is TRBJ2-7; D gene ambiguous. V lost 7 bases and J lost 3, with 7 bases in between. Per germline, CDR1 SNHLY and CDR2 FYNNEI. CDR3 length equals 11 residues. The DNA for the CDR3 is TGTGCCAGCACGGCCAGCTACGAGCAGTACTTC. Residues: CASTASYEQYF.

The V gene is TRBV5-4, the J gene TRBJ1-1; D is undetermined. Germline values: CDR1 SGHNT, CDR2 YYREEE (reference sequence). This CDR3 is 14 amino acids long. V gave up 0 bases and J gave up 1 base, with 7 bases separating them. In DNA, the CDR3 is TGTGCCAGCAGCTTGGAGGCGCAGAACACTGAAGCTTTCTTT. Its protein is CASSLEAQNTEAFF.

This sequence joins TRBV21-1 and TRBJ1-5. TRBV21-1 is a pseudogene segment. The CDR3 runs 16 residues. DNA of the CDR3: TGTGCCAGCAGCAGTATAGATGGGGACGGCAATCAGCCCCAGCATTTT. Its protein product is CASSSIDGDGNQPQHF.

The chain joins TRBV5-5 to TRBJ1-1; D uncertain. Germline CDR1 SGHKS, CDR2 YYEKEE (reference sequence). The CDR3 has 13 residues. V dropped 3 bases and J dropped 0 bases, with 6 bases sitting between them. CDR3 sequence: CASSYDLNTEAFF. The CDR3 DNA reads TGTGCCAGCAGCTATGACCTGAACACTGAAGCTTTCTTT.

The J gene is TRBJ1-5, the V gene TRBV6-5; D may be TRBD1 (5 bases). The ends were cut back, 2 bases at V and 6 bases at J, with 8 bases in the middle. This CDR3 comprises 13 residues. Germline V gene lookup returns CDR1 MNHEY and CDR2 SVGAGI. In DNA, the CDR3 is TGTGCCAGCAGTTACGGGGGTGCTCAGCCCCAGCATTTT. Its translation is CASSYGGAQPQHF.

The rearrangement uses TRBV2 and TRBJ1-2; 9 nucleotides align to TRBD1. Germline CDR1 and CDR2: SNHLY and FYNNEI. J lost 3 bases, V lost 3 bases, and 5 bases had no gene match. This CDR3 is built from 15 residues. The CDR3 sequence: CASSDPRTGDYGYTF. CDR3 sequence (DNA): TGTGCCAGCAGTGACCCTCGGACAGGGGACTATGGCTACACCTTC. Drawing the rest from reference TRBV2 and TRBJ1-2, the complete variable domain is EPEVTQTPSHQVTQMGQEVILRCVPISNHLYFYWYRQILGQKVEFLVSFYNNEISEKSEIFDDQFSVERPDGSNFTLKIRSTKLEDSAMYFCASSDPRTGDYGYTFGSGTRLTVV.

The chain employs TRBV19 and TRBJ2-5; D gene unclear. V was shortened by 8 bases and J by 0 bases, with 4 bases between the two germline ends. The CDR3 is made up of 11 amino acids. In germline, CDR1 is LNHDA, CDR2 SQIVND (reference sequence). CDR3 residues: CASRYQETQYF. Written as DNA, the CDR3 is TGTGCCAGTCGGTACCAAGAGACCCAGTACTTC.

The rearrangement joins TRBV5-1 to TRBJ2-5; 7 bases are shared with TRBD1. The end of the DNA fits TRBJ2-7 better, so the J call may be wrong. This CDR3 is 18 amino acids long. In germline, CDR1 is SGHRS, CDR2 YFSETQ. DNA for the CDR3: TGCGCCAGCAGCCCCCTTGTCCCTGGCAGGGGGAGAACCTACGAGCAGTACTTC. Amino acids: CASSPLVPGRGRTYEQYF.

The CDR3 nucleotides read TGTGCCAGCAGCTACAGGGGTACTTCCGAAAATGAAAAACTGTTTTTT. This translates into CASSYRGTSENEKLFF. The rearrangement joins TRBV28 to TRBJ1-4; 7 bases are a match to TRBD1. The CDR3 covers 16 residues. V lost 6 bases and J lost 5; bases outside the gene matches: 12. From germline, CDR1 is MDHEN and CDR2 SYDVKM. Supplemented by reference TRBV28 and TRBJ1-4, the full variable domain reads DVKVTQSSRYLVKRTGEKVFLECVQDMDHENMFWYRQDPGLGLRLIYFSYDVKMKEKGDIPEGYSVSREKKERFSLILESASTNQTSMYLCASSYRGTSENEKLFFGSGTQLSVL.

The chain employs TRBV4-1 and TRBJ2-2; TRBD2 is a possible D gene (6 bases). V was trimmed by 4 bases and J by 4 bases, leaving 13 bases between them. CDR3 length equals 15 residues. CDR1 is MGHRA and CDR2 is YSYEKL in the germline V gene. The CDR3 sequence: CASSLGGPGTGELFF. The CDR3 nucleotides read TGCGCCAGCAGCCTCGGAGGGCCGGGCACCGGGGAGCTGTTTTTT.

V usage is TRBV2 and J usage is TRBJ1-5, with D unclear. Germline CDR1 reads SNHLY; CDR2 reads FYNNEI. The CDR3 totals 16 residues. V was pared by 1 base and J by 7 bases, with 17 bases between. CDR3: CASSEGEAYFGQPQHF. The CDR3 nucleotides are TGTGCCAGCAGTGAAGGGGAGGCATATTTTGGGCAGCCCCAGCATTTT.

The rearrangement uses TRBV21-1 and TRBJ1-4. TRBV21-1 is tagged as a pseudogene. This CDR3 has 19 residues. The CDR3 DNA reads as TGTGCCAGCAGCAAAGCGCTCGGGGGACTAGGGAGAACGAATGAAAAACTGTTTTTT. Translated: CASSKALGGLGRTNEKLFF.

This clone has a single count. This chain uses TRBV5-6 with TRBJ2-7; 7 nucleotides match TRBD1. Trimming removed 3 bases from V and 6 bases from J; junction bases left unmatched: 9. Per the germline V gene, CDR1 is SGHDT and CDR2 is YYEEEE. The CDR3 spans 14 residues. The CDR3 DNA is TGTGCCAGCAGCTGGGGGACAGCCTCGGCCGAGCAGTACTTC. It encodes CASSWGTASAEQYF. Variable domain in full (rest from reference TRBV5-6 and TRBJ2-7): DAGVTQSPTHLIKTRGQQVTLRCSPKSGHDTVSWYQQALGQGPQFIFQYYEEEERQRGNFPDRFSGHQFPNYSSELNVNALLLGDSALYLCASSWGTASAEQYFGPGTRLTVT.

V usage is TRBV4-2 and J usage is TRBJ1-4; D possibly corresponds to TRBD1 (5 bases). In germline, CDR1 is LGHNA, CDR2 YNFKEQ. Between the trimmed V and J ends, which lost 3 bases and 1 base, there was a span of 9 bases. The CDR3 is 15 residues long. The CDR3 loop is CASSQGVGTNEKLFF. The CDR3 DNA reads TGTGCCAGCAGCCAGGGGGTGGGAACTAATGAAAAACTGTTTTTT.

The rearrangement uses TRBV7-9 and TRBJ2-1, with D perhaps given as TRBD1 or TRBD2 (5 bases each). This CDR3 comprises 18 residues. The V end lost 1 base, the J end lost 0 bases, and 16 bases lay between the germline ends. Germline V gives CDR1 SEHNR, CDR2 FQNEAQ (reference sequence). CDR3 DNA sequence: TGTGCCAGCAGCTTAGGAAAGGGGAGCGGTCCCTCCTACAATGAGCAGTTCTTC. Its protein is CASSLGKGSGPSYNEQFF. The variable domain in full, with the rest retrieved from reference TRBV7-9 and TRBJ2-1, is DTGVSQNPRHKITKRGQNVTFRCDPISEHNRLYWYRQTLGQGPEFLTYFQNEAQLEKSRLLSDRFSAERPKGSFSTLEIQRTEQGDSAMYLCASSLGKGSGPSYNEQFFGPGTRLTVL.

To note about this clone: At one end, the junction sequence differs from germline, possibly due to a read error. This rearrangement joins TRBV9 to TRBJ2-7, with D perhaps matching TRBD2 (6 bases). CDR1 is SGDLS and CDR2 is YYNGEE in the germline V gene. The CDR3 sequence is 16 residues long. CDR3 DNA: TGTGCCAGCGGCGTAGCGGTGGCGGGGAGTATATACGAGCAGTACTTC. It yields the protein CASGVAVAGSIYEQYF.

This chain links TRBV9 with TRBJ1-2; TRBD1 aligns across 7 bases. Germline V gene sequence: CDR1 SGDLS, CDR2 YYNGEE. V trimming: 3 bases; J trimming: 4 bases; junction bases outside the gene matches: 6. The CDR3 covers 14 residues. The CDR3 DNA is TGTGCCAGCAGCGGATGGACAGGAACCTATGGCTACACCTTC. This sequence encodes CASSGWTGTYGYTF. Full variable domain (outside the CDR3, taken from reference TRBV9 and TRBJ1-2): DSGVTQTPKHLITATGQRVTLRCSPRSGDLSVYWYQQSLDQGLQFLIQYYNGEERAKGNILERFSAQQFPDLHSELNLSSLELGDSALYFCASSGWTGTYGYTFGSGTRLTVV.

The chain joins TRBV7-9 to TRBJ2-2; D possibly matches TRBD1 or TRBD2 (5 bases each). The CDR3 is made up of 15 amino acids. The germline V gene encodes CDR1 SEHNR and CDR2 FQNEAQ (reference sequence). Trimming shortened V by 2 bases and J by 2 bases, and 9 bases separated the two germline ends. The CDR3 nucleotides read TGTGCCAGCAGCTTAAGAGGGGATAACACCGGGGAGCTGTTTTTT. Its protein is CASSLRGDNTGELFF.

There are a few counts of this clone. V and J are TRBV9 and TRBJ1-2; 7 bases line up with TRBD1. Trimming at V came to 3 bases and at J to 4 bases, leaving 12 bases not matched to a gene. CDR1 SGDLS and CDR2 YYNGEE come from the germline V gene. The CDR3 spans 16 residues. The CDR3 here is CASSGLTGARGYGYTF. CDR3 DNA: TGTGCCAGCAGCGGCCTAACAGGGGCCCGCGGCTATGGCTACACCTTC.

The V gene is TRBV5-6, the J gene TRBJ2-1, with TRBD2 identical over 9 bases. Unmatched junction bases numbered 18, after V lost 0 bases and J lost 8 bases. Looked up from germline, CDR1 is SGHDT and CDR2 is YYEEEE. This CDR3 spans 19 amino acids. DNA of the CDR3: TGTGCCAGCAGCTTGGCCGCTGGAGCGCGGGAGGGTCGGGGGGATGAGCAGTTCTTC. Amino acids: CASSLAAGAREGRGDEQFF. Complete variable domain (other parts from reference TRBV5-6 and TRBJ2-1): DAGVTQSPTHLIKTRGQQVTLRCSPKSGHDTVSWYQQALGQGPQFIFQYYEEEERQRGNFPDRFSGHQFPNYSSELNVNALLLGDSALYLCASSLAAGAREGRGDEQFFGPGTRLTVL.

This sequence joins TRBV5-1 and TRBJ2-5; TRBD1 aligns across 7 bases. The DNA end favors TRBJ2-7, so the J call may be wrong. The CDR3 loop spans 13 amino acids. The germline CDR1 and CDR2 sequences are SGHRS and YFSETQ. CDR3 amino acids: CASSVDRIYEQYF. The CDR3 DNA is TGCGCCAGCAGTGTGGACAGGATCTACGAGCAGTACTTC.

In nucleotides, the CDR3 is TGTGCCAGCAGCAACGAGACTAGCGGGATCCAAACTGGCCCCTACGAGCAGTACTTC. It is translated as CASSNETSGIQTGPYEQYF. V and J are TRBV21-1 and TRBJ2-7; TRBD2, the D gene given by the table, was not confirmed from the DNA. TRBV21-1 is a pseudogene locus. The CDR3 is 19 amino acids.

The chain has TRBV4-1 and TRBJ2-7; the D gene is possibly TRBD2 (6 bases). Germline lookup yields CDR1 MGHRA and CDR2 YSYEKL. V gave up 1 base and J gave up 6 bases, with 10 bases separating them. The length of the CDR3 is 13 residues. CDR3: CASSQVGLVEQYF. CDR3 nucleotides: TGCGCCAGCAGCCAAGTGGGACTGGTCGAGCAGTACTTC.

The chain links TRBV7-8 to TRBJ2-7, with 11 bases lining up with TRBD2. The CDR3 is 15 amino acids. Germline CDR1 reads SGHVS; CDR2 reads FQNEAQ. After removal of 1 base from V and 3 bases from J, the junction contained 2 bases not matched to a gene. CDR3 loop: CASSLETSGSYEQYF. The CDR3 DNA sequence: TGTGCCAGCAGCTTAGAAACTAGCGGGAGCTACGAGCAGTACTTC.

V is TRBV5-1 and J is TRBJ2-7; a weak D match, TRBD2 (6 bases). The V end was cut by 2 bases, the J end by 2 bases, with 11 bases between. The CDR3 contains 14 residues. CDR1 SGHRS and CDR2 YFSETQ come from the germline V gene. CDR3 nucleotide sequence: TGCGCCAGCAGCTTCCAGGGACTTACCTACGAGCAGTACTTC. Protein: CASSFQGLTYEQYF.

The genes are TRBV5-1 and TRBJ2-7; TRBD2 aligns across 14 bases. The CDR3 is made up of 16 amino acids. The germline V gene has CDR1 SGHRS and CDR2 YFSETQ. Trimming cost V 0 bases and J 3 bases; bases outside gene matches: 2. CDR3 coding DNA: TGCGCCAGCAGCTTGGCCGGGACTAGCGGGGGCTACGAGCAGTACTTC. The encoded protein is CASSLAGTSGGYEQYF.

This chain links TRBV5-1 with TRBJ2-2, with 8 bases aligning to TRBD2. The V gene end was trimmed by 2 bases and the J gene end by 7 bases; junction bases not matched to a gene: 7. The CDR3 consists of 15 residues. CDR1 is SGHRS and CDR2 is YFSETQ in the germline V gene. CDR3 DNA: TGCGCCAGCAGCTTCCAGCGGGAGATGGGCGGGGAGCTGTTTTTT. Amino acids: CASSFQREMGGELFF.